Below, 32 T cell receptor beta chains from the same sample are listed, as sequenced in a study of T cells after posttransplantation cyclophosphamide. Repertoires were generated with immunoSEQ multiplex PCR, while TCRdb's copy carries only in-frame clones and drops some. Listed for the sample are tens of thousands of clones, none seen a single time. Material: PBMCs. The receptors were sampled from a woman aged 55-69 years in good health, CMV-negative, and a related stem cell transplant donor.

This clone was recorded at least ten times. The rearrangement links TRBV6-6 to TRBJ2-5; TRBD2 aligns across 7 bases. The CDR3 runs 16 residues. V lost 5 bases, J lost 2 bases, and 11 bases stayed unmatched. Germline loops: CDR1 MNHNY, CDR2 SVGAGI (reference sequence). The CDR3 coding sequence is TGTGCCAGCAGTACCACCCGTAGCGGGCTACAAGAGACCCAGTACTTC. It encodes CASSTTRSGLQETQYF.

This clone was seen a handful of times. This chain links TRBV28 with TRBJ1-2; D uncertain. V was cut by 8 bases and J by 4 bases, with 14 bases left in between. The CDR3 contains 13 residues. CDR1 is MDHEN, CDR2 SYDVKM, per germline. DNA of the CDR3: TGTGCCAGCTTAGGAGGGTTTAGCTATGGCTACACCTTC. Its translation: CASLGGFSYGYTF.

This clone qualifies as medium-sized (0.01 to 0.1%). V is TRBV6-1 and J is TRBJ1-5; D gene unclear. V was trimmed by 7 bases and J by 0 bases, leaving 10 bases between them. The CDR3 is 14 residues long. Germline assignment: CDR1 MNHNS and CDR2 SASEGT. The DNA of the CDR3 is TGTGCCAGCAATTTAAGCGGTAGCAATCAGCCCCAGCATTTT. Translation: CASNLSGSNQPQHF.

V and J are TRBV28 and TRBJ2-7; TRBD1 is a possible D gene (5 bases). Trimming took off 6 bases at V and 5 bases at J, with 11 bases between the two ends. This CDR3 is 12 amino acids long. The germline V gene encodes CDR1 MDHEN and CDR2 SYDVKM. The CDR3 reads CASRQGTHEQYF. CDR3 bases: TGTGCCAGCAGGCAGGGTACCCACGAGCAGTACTTC. Based on the CDR3 plus reference TRBV28 and TRBJ2-7, the full variable domain is DVKVTQSSRYLVKRTGEKVFLECVQDMDHENMFWYRQDPGLGLRLIYFSYDVKMKEKGDIPEGYSVSREKKERFSLILESASTNQTSMYLCASRQGTHEQYFGPGTRLTVT.

This clone appeared a few times. This chain connects TRBV7-2 to TRBJ2-5, with TRBD1 as a possible D gene (5 bases). TRBJ2-7 explains the end of the DNA better; the J call may be wrong. Germline assignment: CDR1 SGHTA and CDR2 FQGNSA. The CDR3 consists of 14 residues. The CDR3 is CASSLEGLNYEQYF. In nucleotides, the CDR3 is TGTGCCAGCAGCTTAGAGGGGCTCAACTACGAGCAGTACTTC.

This clone was seen ten or more times. The chain uses TRBV2 and TRBJ1-6; 8 nucleotides align to TRBD1. In germline, CDR1 is SNHLY, CDR2 FYNNEI. V lost 5 bases and J lost 7; bases outside the gene matches: 4. The CDR3 has 14 residues. The CDR3 loop reads CASSQGAWNSPLHF. The DNA for the CDR3 is TGTGCCAGCAGTCAGGGGGCATGGAATTCACCCCTCCACTTT.

This clone was seen repeatedly, ten times or more. This chain connects TRBV5-1 to TRBJ2-3; 12 nucleotides line up with TRBD2. The CDR3 has 19 residues. Germline assignment: CDR1 SGHRS and CDR2 YFSETQ. The V segment lost 0 bases and the J segment 4 bases; nucleotides outside the gene matches: 12. The CDR3 here is CASSLGASGGALASDTQYF. The CDR3 region has the DNA TGCGCCAGCAGCTTGGGGGCTAGCGGGGGGGCCTTAGCTTCAGATACGCAGTATTTT. Combining the CDR3 with reference TRBV5-1 and TRBJ2-3 gives the whole variable domain KAGVTQTPRYLIKTRGQQVTLSCSPISGHRSVSWYQQTPGQGLQFLFEYFSETQRNKGNFPGRFSGRQFSNSRSEMNVSTLELGDSALYLCASSLGASGGALASDTQYFGPGTRLTVL.

This clone was seen ten or more times. The chain recombines TRBV5-1 with TRBJ2-7; D not resolved. Germline assignment: CDR1 SGHRS and CDR2 YFSETQ. This CDR3 has 15 amino acids. The V end lost 0 bases, the J end lost 0 bases, and 10 bases lay between the germline ends. Here the CDR3 reads CASSLETGSSYEQYF. Written as DNA, the CDR3 is TGCGCCAGCAGCTTGGAAACGGGTAGCTCCTACGAGCAGTACTTC.

This clone has at least ten counts. The rearrangement uses TRBV5-1 and TRBJ2-6; the D is unclear. With 2 bases removed from V and 4 bases from J, the gap between germline ends came to 10 bases. CDR1 and CDR2 (germline): SGHRS, YFSETQ. The length of the CDR3 is 15 residues. The CDR3 DNA is TGCGCCAGCAGCTTTATGGGCCCCGGGGCCAACGTCCTGACTTTC. Translation: CASSFMGPGANVLTF.

This clone was seen ten or more times. This sequence joins TRBV19 and TRBJ1-5; no reliable D call. Germline-derived CDR1 and CDR2 are LNHDA and SQIVND (reference sequence). Deletions cut 5 bases from V and 6 bases from J, with 20 bases between. The CDR3 is made up of 16 amino acids. CDR3 sequence: CASSSRIGRDIQPQHF. DNA for the CDR3: TGTGCCAGTAGTTCACGCATAGGGAGGGATATTCAGCCCCAGCATTTT.

This clone was detected many times. The J gene is TRBJ2-7, the V gene TRBV19; D perhaps matches TRBD1 (5 bases). The CDR3 runs 13 residues. Trimming stripped 3 bases from V and 5 bases from J, with 11 bases between. The V gene's germline CDR1 is LNHDA and CDR2 SQIVND (reference sequence). The CDR3 nucleotides read TGTGCCAGTAGTATTTGGCAGGGCGACGAGCAGTACTTC. Amino acid sequence: CASSIWQGDEQYF.

In this sample, this clone turned up many times. The genes are TRBV6-7 and TRBJ2-6, with D maybe TRBD1 (6 bases). TRBV6-7 is flagged as an ORF with uncertain function. Deletions cut 6 bases from V and 0 bases from J, with 9 bases between. The CDR3 contains 15 residues. This chain's CDR3 is CASRDSHSGANVLTF. DNA for the CDR3: TGTGCCAGCAGGGACAGCCACTCTGGGGCCAACGTCCTGACTTTC.

This clone was seen more than once but under ten times. The chain combines TRBV21-1 with TRBJ2-7; the table's D call, TRBD2, has no DNA check behind it. TRBV21-1 represents a pseudogene. The CDR3 has 11 residues. CDR3 in DNA: TGTGCCATACCGCGCCCCTACGAGCAGTACTTC. Protein: CAIPRPYEQYF.

In this sample, this clone turned up many times. This chain joins TRBV9 and TRBJ2-7, with D possibly being TRBD1 (6 bases). The V end lost 1 base, the J end lost 2 bases, and 13 bases lay between the germline ends. In germline, CDR1 is SGDLS, CDR2 YYNGEE. This CDR3 has 15 residues. The CDR3 DNA is TGTGCCAGCAGCGTAACAACAGGGCCTACCTACGAGCAGTACTTC. It encodes CASSVTTGPTYEQYF.

This clone came up many times. The chain uses TRBV9 and TRBJ2-3; the D is unclear. With 2 bases removed from V and 6 bases from J, the gap between germline ends came to 7 bases. This CDR3 spans 12 amino acids. CDR1 is SGDLS and CDR2 is YYNGEE in the germline V gene. As DNA, the CDR3 is TGTGCCAGCAGCGTGGCATGGGATACGCAGTATTTT. This sequence encodes CASSVAWDTQYF.

This clone was picked up many times. The CDR3 reads CASSYSRGTEAFF. The CDR3 DNA is TGTGCCAGCAGCTATTCGCGAGGCACTGAAGCTTTCTTT. The chain carries TRBV6-5 and TRBJ1-1; D gene ambiguous. V lost 6 bases to trimming and J lost 4 bases, with 12 bases between them. Per the germline V gene, CDR1 is MNHEY and CDR2 is SVGAGI. The CDR3 is 13 amino acids.

The table lists this clone with many counts. The gene calls are TRBV28 and TRBJ2-2; 10 bases are shared with TRBD2. There are 14 residues in the CDR3. The ends lost 10 bases at V and 9 bases at J; junction bases unmatched: 11. Per the germline V gene, CDR1 is MDHEN and CDR2 is SYDVKM. The CDR3 nucleotides are TGTGCCACCTCACGTGGTAGCGGGGGGAGGGAGCTGTTTTTT. It is translated as CATSRGSGGRELFF.

This clone occurred many times. The genes are TRBV5-1 and TRBJ2-2, with 11 nucleotides matching TRBD2. J gave up 5 bases and V 4 bases, and 13 bases lay outside the gene matches. Germline CDR1 SGHRS, CDR2 YFSETQ. This CDR3 region has 18 residues. In DNA, the CDR3 is TGCGCCAGCAGCCTCAGATCCGGGACTAGCGGTATGACCGGGGAGCTGTTTTTT. Encoded protein: CASSLRSGTSGMTGELFF.

This clone was recorded at least ten times. J is TRBJ2-2 and V is TRBV4-1; D gene ambiguous. CDR3 size: 15 residues. Germline values: CDR1 MGHRA, CDR2 YSYEKL. Deletions cut 0 bases from V and 4 bases from J, with 9 bases between. CDR3 sequence: CASSQEERVTGELFF. In DNA, the CDR3 is TGCGCCAGCAGCCAAGAAGAGCGCGTCACCGGGGAGCTGTTTTTT.

The sample holds many counts of this clone. The chain is built from TRBV6-5 and TRBJ2-6; unclear D gene. V lost 5 bases, J lost 4 bases, and 9 bases lay in between. CDR3 length equals 14 residues. Germline V gives CDR1 MNHEY, CDR2 SVGAGI. The chain's CDR3 is CASSAVAGANVLTF. CDR3 nucleotide sequence: TGTGCCAGCAGTGCCGTAGCCGGGGCCAACGTCCTGACTTTC.

The chain has TRBV10-3 and TRBJ2-4; D perhaps matches TRBD2 (6 bases). V was pared by 6 bases and J by 5 bases, with 11 bases between. This CDR3 contains 13 residues. Germline V CDR1 and CDR2: ENHRY, SYGVKD. CDR3 sequence (DNA): TGTGCCATCAGCCGGGACTCCCAAAACATTCAGTACTTC. It codes for CAISRDSQNIQYF.

This clone was counted at least ten times. The chain recombines TRBV2 with TRBJ2-6; D perhaps matches TRBD2 (7 bases). Trimming pared 7 bases from V and 0 bases from J, leaving 10 bases between. The CDR3 has 15 amino acids. Germline CDR1 is SNHLY and CDR2 is FYNNEI. This CDR3 reads CASTRGPSGANVLTF. The CDR3 bases are TGTGCCAGCACGCGGGGGCCCTCTGGGGCCAACGTCCTGACTTTC.

There are many counts of this clone. The CDR3 region is CASGQGTGVYNEQFF. CDR3 DNA: TGTGCCAGCGGACAAGGGACAGGGGTATACAATGAGCAGTTCTTC. The chain recombines TRBV11-2 with TRBJ2-1; 10 bases fit TRBD1. The CDR3 covers 15 residues. Germline V gene lookup returns CDR1 SGHAT and CDR2 FQNNGV. V shed 8 bases, J shed 4 bases, and the junction held 8 bases outside the gene matches.

This clone was observed many times. V is TRBV11-1 and J is TRBJ1-1; D call uncertain. Trimming left V 5 bases short and J 0 bases short, with 10 bases between. CDR1 is SGHAT, CDR2 FQDESV, per germline (reference sequence). The CDR3 contains 14 residues. CDR3 in amino acids: CASSLRSLNTEAFF. CDR3 coding DNA: TGTGCCAGCAGCCTCCGGAGCTTGAACACTGAAGCTTTCTTT.

This clone was counted ten times or more. The chain links TRBV27 to TRBJ2-7; possible D gene TRBD1, 6 bases. The germline V and J ends were trimmed by 1 base and 3 bases, with 19 bases remaining between them. Germline CDR1 is MNHEY and CDR2 is SMNVEV (reference sequence). This CDR3 is built from 17 residues. The CDR3 loop is CASSLFATGSGVYEQYF. The CDR3 coding sequence is TGTGCCAGCAGTTTATTCGCTACAGGGAGCGGAGTCTACGAGCAGTACTTC.

This clone was seen at least ten times. The chain recombines TRBV27 with TRBJ2-4, with TRBD1 matching over 7 bases. The CDR3 loop spans 13 amino acids. CDR1 and CDR2 from the germline V gene are MNHEY and SMNVEV (reference sequence). The trim removed 6 bases at V and 8 bases at J, leaving 7 bases unmatched. Here the CDR3 DNA reads TGTGCCAGCAGGAACCGGGACAGAGACATTCAGTACTTC. Translated, it gives CASRNRDRDIQYF.

This clone was picked up a small number of times. V usage is TRBV4-2 and J usage is TRBJ2-5; the D gene is possibly TRBD2 (6 bases). The length of the CDR3 is 15 residues. The V gene's germline CDR1 is LGHNA and CDR2 YNFKEQ. Trimming left V 0 bases short and J 1 base short, with 9 bases between. The CDR3 sequence: CASSQDWTTQETQYF. The DNA for the CDR3 is TGTGCCAGCAGCCAAGATTGGACTACCCAAGAGACCCAGTACTTC.

This clone was counted only a few times. V is TRBV5-1 and J is TRBJ2-5, with D possibly matching TRBD2 (6 bases). Trimming pared 7 bases from V and 5 bases from J, leaving 21 bases between. Per germline, CDR1 SGHRS and CDR2 YFSETQ. The CDR3 is made up of 15 amino acids. For the CDR3, the DNA is TGCGCCAGCCGCCTCAACCTAGCGCCCGGGGAGACCCAGTACTTC. Protein: CASRLNLAPGETQYF.

This clone appeared many times. The rearrangement uses TRBV5-1 and TRBJ2-1; TRBD2 aligns across 9 bases. Per the germline V gene, CDR1 is SGHRS and CDR2 is YFSETQ. The CDR3 loop spans 15 amino acids. V trimming: 2 bases; J trimming: 4 bases; junction bases outside the gene matches: 4. The DNA of the CDR3 is TGCGCCAGCAGCTTTAGCGGGAGCGCATACAATGAGCAGTTCTTC. It encodes CASSFSGSAYNEQFF.

This clone has ten or more counts. The chain joins TRBV5-4 to TRBJ2-7, with TRBD1 as a possible D gene (6 bases). With 1 base removed from V and 1 base from J, the gap between germline ends came to 9 bases. This CDR3 contains 14 residues. CDR1 SGHNT and CDR2 YYREEE come from the germline V gene (reference sequence). In DNA, the CDR3 is TGTGCCAGCAGCTTGCAGGGGCCTTCCTACGAGCAGTACTTC. Amino acid sequence: CASSLQGPSYEQYF.

There are many counts of this clone. This rearrangement joins TRBV29-1 to TRBJ2-1, with 11 positions matching TRBD2. The germline gives CDR1 SQVTM, CDR2 ANQGSEA. The CDR3 runs 14 residues. Trimming cost V 2 bases and J 7 bases; bases outside gene matches: 4. CDR3 residues: CSVELAGGYNEQFF. CDR3 DNA sequence: TGCAGCGTTGAACTAGCGGGAGGCTATAATGAGCAGTTCTTC.

This clone was counted between two and nine times. The V and J genes are TRBV30 and TRBJ1-2, with D unresolved. The CDR3 has 12 amino acids. With 5 bases removed from V and 3 bases from J, the gap between germline ends came to 10 bases. The V gene's germline CDR1 is GTSNPN and CDR2 SVGIG (reference sequence). CDR3 loop: CAWRDTDYGYTF. The CDR3 DNA follows: TGTGCCTGGCGTGACACCGACTATGGCTACACCTTC.